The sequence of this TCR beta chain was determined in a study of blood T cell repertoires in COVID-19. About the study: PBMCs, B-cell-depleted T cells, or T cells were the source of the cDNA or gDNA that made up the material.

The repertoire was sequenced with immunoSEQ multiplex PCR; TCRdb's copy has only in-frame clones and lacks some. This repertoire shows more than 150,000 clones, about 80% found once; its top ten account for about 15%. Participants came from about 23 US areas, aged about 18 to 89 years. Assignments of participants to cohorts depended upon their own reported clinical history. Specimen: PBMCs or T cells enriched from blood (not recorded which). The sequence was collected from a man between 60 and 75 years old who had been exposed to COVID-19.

CDR3 sequence: CASVAGGPGTDTQYF. The CDR3 bases are TGTGCCAGCGTAGCGGGAGGGCCCGGCACAGATACGCAGTATTTT. The chain uses TRBV5-4 and TRBJ2-3; 11 nucleotides line up with TRBD2. Germline V gene data show CDR1 as SGHNT and CDR2 as YYREEE (reference sequence). The CDR3 spans 15 residues. V trimming: 7 bases; J trimming: 1 base; junction bases outside the gene matches: 5.